The following is a TCR beta chain sequence with its context. This entry belongs to a study of OX40 agonist ivuxolimab in advanced cancers. Trimming left V 3 bases short and J 4 bases short, with 13 bases between. Germline CDR1 and CDR2: SGDLS and YYNGEE. The CDR3 is 15 residues long. This table comes from immunoSEQ multiplex PCR, and its TCRdb copy is limited to in-frame clones, with some not included. The table lists more than 80,000 clones, about 90% of them singletons. V is TRBV9 and J is TRBJ2-2; D is unclear. The sequencing used CD4+ or CD8+ T cells sorted from blood, collected in a trial of the OX40 agonist ivuxolimab. The TCR comes from an adult with an advanced solid tumor such as melanoma, head and neck, liver or kidney cancer. The CDR3 sequence: CASSGHPLGTGELFF. CDR3 nucleotide sequence: TGTGCCAGCAGCGGACACCCCCTCGGCACCGGGGAGCTGTTTTTT.